This passage covers 4 T cell receptor beta chains from one sample sequenced in a study of preoperative IRX-2 immunotherapy in early breast cancer. Noted treatment: preoperative locoregional IRX-2 cytokine immunotherapy. Sequencing was performed with immunoSEQ multiplex PCR; in TCRdb, only in-frame clones are kept and a portion is missing. This table holds about 33,000 clones, 89% found once. Specimen: tumor tissue, collected after IRX-2 immunotherapy. Every receptor here comes from a human donor with breast cancer.

J is TRBJ2-7 and V is TRBV6-8; maybe TRBD2 (6 bases). V lost 5 bases and J lost 7, with 21 bases in between. This CDR3 comprises 15 residues. Per germline, CDR1 MNHGY and CDR2 SAAAGT. The CDR3 loop reads CASSPPPGLKLEQYV. The DNA of the CDR3 is TGTGCCAGCAGTCCCCCCCCGGGACTGAAACTGGAGCAGTACGTC.

V and J are TRBV7-6 and TRBJ2-3, with D perhaps TRBD1 (6 bases). The CDR3 runs to 18 residues. CDR1 and CDR2 from the germline V gene are SGHVS and FNYEAQ. Trimming cost V 5 bases and J 0 bases, with 21 bases left between them. The CDR3 sequence is CASSQEGVSRRSTDTQYF. The CDR3 DNA is TGTGCCAGCAGCCAAGAGGGGGTTAGCAGACGTAGCACAGATACGCAGTATTTT.

In its sample, this clone was seen once. J is TRBJ2-3 and V is TRBV11-3, with unresolved D. Germline lookup yields CDR1 SGHNT and CDR2 YENEEA. V was pared by 5 bases and J by 1 base, with 10 bases between. The CDR3 has 14 amino acids. CDR3 loop: CASSTGHRTDTQYF. The CDR3 DNA sequence: TGTGCCAGCAGCACCGGCCACCGCACAGATACGCAGTATTTT.

This clone was recorded only once. This chain uses TRBV19 with TRBJ1-5, with TRBD1 as a possible D gene (6 bases). Germline values: CDR1 LNHDA, CDR2 SQIVND (reference sequence). There are 17 residues in the CDR3. V lost 3 bases and J lost 2, with 17 bases in between. The CDR3 nucleotides are TGTGCCAGTAGTATCAGCGCAGGGGCCGGGGGCAATCAGCCCCAGCATTTT. It yields the protein CASSISAGAGGNQPQHF.